This entry features one TCR beta chain sequence. Its antigen is as yet unknown. This sample is part of a study of memory CD4+ T cells and cytomegalovirus serostatus. Clones were sequenced by immunoSEQ multiplex PCR, and TCRdb holds only the in-frame ones, with some missing. The sample lists some 54,000 clones; 80% to 85% were seen once. The sort gate was single viable CD3+CD4+CD8-CD45RO+ cells for memory CD4+ T cells. Study observations and caveats: The CMV-associated TCR signature appears largely within the CD4+ memory repertoire. Each of 67 CMV-associated TCRbeta sequences occurred in one to five individuals.

Per the germline V gene, CDR1 is MNHEY and CDR2 is SMNVEV (reference sequence). This CDR3 region has 16 residues. J lost 0 bases, V lost 5 bases, and 6 bases had no gene match. The receptor comes from an adult in good health and CMV-seropositive. The sequencing input was memory CD4+ T cells from blood. This sequence joins TRBV27 and TRBJ2-2; 7 nucleotides line up with TRBD1. CDR3 DNA: TGTGCCAGCAGTCTCCGGGACAGACCGAACACCGGGGAGCTGTTTTTT. Amino acid sequence: CASSLRDRPNTGELFF.